The T cell receptor (beta chain) described here comes from a study of blood T cell repertoires in COVID-19. Study summary: Whether acute or convalescent, the COVID-19 samples came from the United States, Italy and Spain. T cells, B-cell-depleted T cells, or PBMCs supplied cDNA or gDNA.

Trimming removed 0 bases at V and 0 bases at J, with 10 bases between. Per the germline V gene, CDR1 is SGDLS and CDR2 is YYNGEE. There are 16 residues in the CDR3. Original processing notes: The assay estimated nucleated cells by amplifying reference gene primers. Sequencing was performed with immunoSEQ multiplex PCR; in TCRdb, only in-frame clones are kept and a portion is missing. V and J calls and clone size follow that table, whereas D and trimming were derived from the DNA. This repertoire shows roughly 8,000 clones, more than 75% found once; its top ten account for 15% to 20%. The V and J genes are TRBV9 and TRBJ1-3; D is uncertain. This TCR was recovered from a woman aged 60 to 75 with active COVID-19. The sample taken for sequencing was peripheral blood. DNA of the CDR3: TGTGCCAGCAGCGTAGAGCTGGGCAACTCTGGAAACACCATATATTTT. Amino acids: CASSVELGNSGNTIYF.